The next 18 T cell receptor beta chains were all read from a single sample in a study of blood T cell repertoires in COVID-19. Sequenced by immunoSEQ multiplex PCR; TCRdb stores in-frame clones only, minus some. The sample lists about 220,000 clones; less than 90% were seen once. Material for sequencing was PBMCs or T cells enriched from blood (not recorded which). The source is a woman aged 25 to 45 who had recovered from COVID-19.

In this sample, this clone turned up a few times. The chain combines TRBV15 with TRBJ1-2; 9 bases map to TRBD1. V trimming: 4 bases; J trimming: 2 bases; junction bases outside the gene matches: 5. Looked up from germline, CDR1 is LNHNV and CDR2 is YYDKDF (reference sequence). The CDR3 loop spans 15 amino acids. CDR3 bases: TGTGCCACCAGCAAAGGACAGGGGTTAAACTATGGCTACACCTTC. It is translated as CATSKGQGLNYGYTF. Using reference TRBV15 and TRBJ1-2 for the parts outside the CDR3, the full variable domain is DAMVIQNPRYQVTQFGKPVTLSCSQTLNHNVMYWYQQKSSQAPKLLFHYYDKDFNNEADTPDNFQSRRPNTSFCFLDIRSPGLGDTAMYLCATSKGQGLNYGYTFGSGTRLTVV.

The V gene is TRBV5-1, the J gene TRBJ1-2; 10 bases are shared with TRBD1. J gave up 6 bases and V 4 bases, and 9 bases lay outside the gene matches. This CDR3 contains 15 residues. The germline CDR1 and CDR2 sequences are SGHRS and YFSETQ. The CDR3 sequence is CASSPNPGQGDGYTF. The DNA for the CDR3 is TGCGCCAGCAGCCCGAACCCTGGACAGGGGGATGGCTACACCTTC.

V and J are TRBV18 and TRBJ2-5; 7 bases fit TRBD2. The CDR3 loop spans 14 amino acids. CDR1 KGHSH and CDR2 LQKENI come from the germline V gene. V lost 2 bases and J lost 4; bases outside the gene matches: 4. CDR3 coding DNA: TGTGCCAGCTCACCAAAAGGCGGGGGAGAGACCCAGTACTTC. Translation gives CASSPKGGGETQYF.

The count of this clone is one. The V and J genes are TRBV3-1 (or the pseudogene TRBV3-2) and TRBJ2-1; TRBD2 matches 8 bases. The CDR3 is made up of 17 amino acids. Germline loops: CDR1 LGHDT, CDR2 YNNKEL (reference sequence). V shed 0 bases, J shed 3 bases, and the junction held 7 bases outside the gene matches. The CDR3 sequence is CASSQDITSGHYNEQFF. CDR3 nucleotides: TGTGCCAGCAGCCAAGATATTACTAGCGGACACTACAATGAGCAGTTCTTC.

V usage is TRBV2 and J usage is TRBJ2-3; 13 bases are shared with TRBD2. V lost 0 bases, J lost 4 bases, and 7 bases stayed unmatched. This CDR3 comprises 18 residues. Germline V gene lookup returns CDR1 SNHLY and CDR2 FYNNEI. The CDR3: CASSEALRGLAGADTQYF. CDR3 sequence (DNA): TGTGCCAGCAGTGAAGCGCTTCGAGGACTAGCGGGGGCAGATACGCAGTATTTT.

In DNA, the CDR3 is TGTGCCAGCAGCTCCCCTAGCGGGGGCGCAGATACGCAGTATTTT. This gives the protein CASSSPSGGADTQYF. The chain combines TRBV7-9 with TRBJ2-3; 10 nucleotides align to TRBD2. Germline CDR1 reads SEHNR; CDR2 reads FQNEAQ (reference sequence). There are 15 residues in the CDR3. J lost 4 bases, V lost 4 bases, and 5 bases had no gene match.

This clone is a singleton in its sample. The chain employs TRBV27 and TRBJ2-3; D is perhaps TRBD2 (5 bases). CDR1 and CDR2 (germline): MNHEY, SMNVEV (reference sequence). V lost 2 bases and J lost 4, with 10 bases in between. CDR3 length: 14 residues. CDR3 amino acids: CASSLGPRADTQYF. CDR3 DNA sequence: TGTGCCAGCAGTTTAGGGCCGAGGGCAGATACGCAGTATTTT.

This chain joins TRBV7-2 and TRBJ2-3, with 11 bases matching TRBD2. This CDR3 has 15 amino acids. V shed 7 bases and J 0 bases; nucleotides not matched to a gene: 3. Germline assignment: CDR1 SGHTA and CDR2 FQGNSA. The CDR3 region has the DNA TGTGCCAGCAAAATAGCGGGGGGGAGCACAGATACGCAGTATTTT. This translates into CASKIAGGSTDTQYF.

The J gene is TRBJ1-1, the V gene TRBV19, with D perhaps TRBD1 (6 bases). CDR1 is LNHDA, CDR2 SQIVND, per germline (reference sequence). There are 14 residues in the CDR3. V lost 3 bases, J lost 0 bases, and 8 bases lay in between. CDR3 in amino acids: CASSMTGLNTEAFF. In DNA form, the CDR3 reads TGTGCCAGTAGTATGACAGGTCTGAACACTGAAGCTTTCTTT.

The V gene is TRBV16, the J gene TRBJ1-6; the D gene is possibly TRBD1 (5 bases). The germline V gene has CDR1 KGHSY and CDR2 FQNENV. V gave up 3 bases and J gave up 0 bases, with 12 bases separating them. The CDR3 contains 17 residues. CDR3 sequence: CASSHQGWSSYNSPLHF. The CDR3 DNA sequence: TGTGCCAGCAGCCATCAGGGTTGGAGCTCCTATAATTCACCCCTCCACTTT. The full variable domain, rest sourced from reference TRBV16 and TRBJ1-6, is GEEVAQTPKHLVRGEGQKAKLYCAPIKGHSYVFWYQQVLKNEFKFLISFQNENVFDETGMPKERFSAKCLPNSPCSLEIQATKLEDSAVYFCASSHQGWSSYNSPLHFGNGTRLTVT.

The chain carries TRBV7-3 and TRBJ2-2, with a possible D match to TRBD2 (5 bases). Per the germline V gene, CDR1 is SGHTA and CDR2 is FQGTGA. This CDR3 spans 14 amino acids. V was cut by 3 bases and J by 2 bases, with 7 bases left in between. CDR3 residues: CASSFAGNTGELFF. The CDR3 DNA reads TGTGCCAGCAGCTTTGCGGGCAACACCGGGGAGCTGTTTTTT.

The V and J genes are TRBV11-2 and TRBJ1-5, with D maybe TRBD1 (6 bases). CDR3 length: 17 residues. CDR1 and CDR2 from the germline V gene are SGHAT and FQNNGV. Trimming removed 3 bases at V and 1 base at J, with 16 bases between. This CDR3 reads CASSFLWGPGSNQPQHF. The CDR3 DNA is TGTGCCAGCAGCTTCCTTTGGGGGCCGGGGAGCAATCAGCCCCAGCATTTT. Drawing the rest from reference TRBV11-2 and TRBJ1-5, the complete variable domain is EAGVAQSPRYKIIEKRQSVAFWCNPISGHATLYWYQQILGQGPKLLIQFQNNGVVDDSQLPKDRFSAERLKGVDSTLKIQPAKLEDSAVYLCASSFLWGPGSNQPQHFGDGTRLSIL.

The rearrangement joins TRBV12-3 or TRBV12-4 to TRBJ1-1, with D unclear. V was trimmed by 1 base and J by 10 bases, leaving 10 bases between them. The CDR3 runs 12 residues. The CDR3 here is CASSLGWEAAFF. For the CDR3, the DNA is TGTGCCAGCAGTTTAGGGTGGGAGGCAGCTTTCTTT.

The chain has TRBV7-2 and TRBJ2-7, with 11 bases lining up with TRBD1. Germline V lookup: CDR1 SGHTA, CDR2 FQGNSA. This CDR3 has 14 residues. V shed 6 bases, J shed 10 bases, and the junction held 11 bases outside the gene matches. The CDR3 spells CASRAGTGGGFQYF. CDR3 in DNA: TGTGCCAGCAGGGCCGGGACAGGGGGAGGATTTCAGTACTTC. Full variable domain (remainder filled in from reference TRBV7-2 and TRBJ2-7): GAGVSQSPSNKVTEKGKDVELRCDPISGHTALYWYRQSLGQGLEFLIYFQGNSAPDKSGLPSDRFSAERTGGSVSTLTIQRTQQEDSAVYLCASRAGTGGGFQYFGPGTRLTVT.

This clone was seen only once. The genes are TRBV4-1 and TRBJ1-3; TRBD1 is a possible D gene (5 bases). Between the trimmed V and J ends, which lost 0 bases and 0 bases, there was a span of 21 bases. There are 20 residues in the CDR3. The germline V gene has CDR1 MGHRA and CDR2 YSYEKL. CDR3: CASSQEMRWGPDNSGNTIYF. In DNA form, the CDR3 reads TGCGCCAGCAGCCAAGAAATGAGATGGGGCCCAGATAACTCTGGAAACACCATATATTTT.

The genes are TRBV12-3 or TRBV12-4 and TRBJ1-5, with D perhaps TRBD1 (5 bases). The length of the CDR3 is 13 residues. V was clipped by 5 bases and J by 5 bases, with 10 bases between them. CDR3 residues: CASSGGVHQPQHF. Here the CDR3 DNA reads TGTGCCAGCAGTGGAGGGGTACATCAGCCCCAGCATTTT.

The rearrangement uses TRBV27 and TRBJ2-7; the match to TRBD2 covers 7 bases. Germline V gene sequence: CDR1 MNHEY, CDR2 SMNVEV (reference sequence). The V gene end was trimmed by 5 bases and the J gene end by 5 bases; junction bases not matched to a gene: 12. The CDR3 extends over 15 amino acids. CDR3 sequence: CASSPYGRLSHEQYF. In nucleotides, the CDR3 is TGTGCCAGCAGTCCGTACGGGAGGTTAAGTCACGAGCAGTACTTC.

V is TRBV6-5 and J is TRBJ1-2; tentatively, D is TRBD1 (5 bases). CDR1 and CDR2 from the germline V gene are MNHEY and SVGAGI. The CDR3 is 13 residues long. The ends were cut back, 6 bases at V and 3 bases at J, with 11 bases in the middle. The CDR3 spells CASSPGRDYGYTF. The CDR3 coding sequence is TGTGCCAGCAGCCCCGGCAGGGACTATGGCTACACCTTC.